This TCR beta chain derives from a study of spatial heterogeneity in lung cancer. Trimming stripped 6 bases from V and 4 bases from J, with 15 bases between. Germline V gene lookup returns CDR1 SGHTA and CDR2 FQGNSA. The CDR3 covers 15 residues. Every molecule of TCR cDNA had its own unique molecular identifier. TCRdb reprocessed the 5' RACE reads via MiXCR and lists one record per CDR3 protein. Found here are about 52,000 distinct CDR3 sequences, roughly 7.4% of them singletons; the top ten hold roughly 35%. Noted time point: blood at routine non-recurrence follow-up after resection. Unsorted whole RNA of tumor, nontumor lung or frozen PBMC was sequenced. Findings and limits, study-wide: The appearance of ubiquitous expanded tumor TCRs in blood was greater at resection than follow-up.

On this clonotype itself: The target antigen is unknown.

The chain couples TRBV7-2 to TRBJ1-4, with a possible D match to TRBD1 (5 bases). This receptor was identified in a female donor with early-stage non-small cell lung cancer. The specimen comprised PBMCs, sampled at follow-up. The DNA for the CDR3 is TGTGCCAGCAGACTTCGAGGGGAATATAATGAAAAACTGTTTTTT. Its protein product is CASRLRGEYNEKLFF.